This is a list of T cell receptor beta chains from one sample in a study of beta chain features in type 1 diabetes. Some clones are missing from TCRdb's copy, which holds only in-frame ones; the method was immunoSEQ multiplex PCR. The table has hundreds of thousands of clones, over 10% seen once; the top ten hold 0.017%. The material sequenced was naive CD4+ T cells from blood. These TCRs come from a man younger than 35 in good health. The CDR3 runs from the conserved cysteine through the conserved F or W. D genes are given only for firm matches. The size of a clone is reported for some rows only, either as once, few or many, or as a class for expanded clones.

size	V	J	D	DNA	CDR3
.	TRBV30	TRBJ1-3	TRBD1	TGTGCCTGGAGTGTACCCAAGACAGGGGGCGCTGGAAACACCATATATTTT	CAWSVPKTGGAGNTIYF
.	TRBV4-3	TRBJ1-6	.	TGCGCCAGCAGCCTTAGGGACTCTGATTCACCCCTCCACTTT	CASSLRDSDSPLHF
.	TRBV5-4	TRBJ1-2	.	TGTGCCAGCAGCTTGGGGTCCGTCACCCTAGGAGGCGGCGGCTACACCTTC	CASSLGSVTLGGGGYTF
few	TRBV11-2	TRBJ1-1	TRBD1	TGTGCCAGCACCCCATCGGGCAGGGGGAGCTTGAACACTGAAGCTTTCTTT	CASTPSGRGSLNTEAFF
few	TRBV6-1	TRBJ2-3	.	TGTGCCAGCAGTGACTTTGCTTGGTCGGGTACAGATACGCAGTATTTT	CASSDFAWSGTDTQYF
few	TRBV23-1	TRBJ1-5	TRBD1	TGCGCCAGCAGTCAGTGGACCGGGACAGGGAGCAATCAGCCCCAGCATTTT	CASSQWTGTGSNQPQHF
.	TRBV28	TRBJ2-7	TRBD1	TGTGCCAGCAGTTTGGGACAGGGGGCGGCCGAGCAGTACTTC	CASSLGQGAAEQYF
few	TRBV7-2	TRBJ2-7	TRBD2	TGTGCCAGCAGCTTAGCGACTAGCGGGAGGTACCTCTCCTACGAGCAGTACTTC	CASSLATSGRYLSYEQYF
few	TRBV7-9	TRBJ1-2	.	TGTGCCAGCGGGCCGCGGGGGGAATCCCCCTCGGGCTACACCTTC	CASGPRGESPSGYTF
.	TRBV7-6	TRBJ1-4	TRBD1	TGTGCCAGCAGCCCGGACAGGGGAATTCCGTTTTTT	CASSPDRGIPFF
few	TRBV4-2	TRBJ2-1	TRBD2	TGTGCCAGCAGCCAAGTGACTAGCGGAGCCTACAATGAGCAGTTCTTC	CASSQVTSGAYNEQFF
.	TRBV19	TRBJ1-5	.	TGTGCCAGTAGTATTGCCGGGAGACATCAGCCCCAGCATTTT	CASSIAGRHQPQHF
few	TRBV11-2	TRBJ2-7	TRBD2	TGTGCCAGCAGCCCAAGACTAGCGGGAGGCGAGCAGTACTTC	CASSPRLAGGEQYF
.	TRBV7-9	TRBJ2-5	.	TGTGCCAGCAGCCCCCCTTGGGAAGGGAGGCAAGAGACCCAGTACTTC	CASSPPWEGRQETQYF
.	TRBV18	TRBJ2-7	TRBD2	TGTGCCAGCTCTCTTAGCGGGAGCTCCTACGAGCAGTACTTC	CASSLSGSSYEQYF
few	TRBV28	TRBJ2-7	TRBD1	TGTGCCAGCAGTGTAACCGCGGGACAGGGCTACGAGCAGTACTTC	CASSVTAGQGYEQYF
few	TRBV7-3	TRBJ2-5	TRBD1	TGTGCCAGCAGTAAAGGGACAGGGCAAGAGACCCAGTACTTC	CASSKGTGQETQYF
few	TRBV30	TRBJ2-7	TRBD1	TGTGCCTGCCAGACAGGGTGGGAGCAGTACTTC	CACQTGWEQYF
few	TRBV7-2	TRBJ2-5	TRBD2	TGTGCCAGCAGCCTAGCGGGGGGGCCAGAGACCCAGTACTTC	CASSLAGGPETQYF
few	TRBV30	TRBJ1-5	.	TGTGCCTGGAGTTTGGGGATGCGGGTAGGGCATGCACGGCAGCCCCAGCATTTT	CAWSLGMRVGHARQPQHF
few	TRBV10-2	TRBJ2-1	TRBD2	TGCGCCAGCAGGATTAGCGGGGGCTACAATGAGCAGTTCTTC	CASRISGGYNEQFF
few	TRBV5-1	TRBJ2-5	.	TGCGCCAGCAGCTTCCAGGGGTCCTCACAAGAGACCCAGTACTTC	CASSFQGSSQETQYF
few	TRBV28	TRBJ2-7	TRBD1	TGTGCCAGCAGTTCCCCAGGGGGCGTGTACGAGCAGTACTTC	CASSSPGGVYEQYF
few	TRBV28	TRBJ1-1	.	TGTGCCAGCCGCAGGGTGAACACTGAAGCTTTCTTT	CASRRVNTEAFF
.	TRBV10-3	TRBJ1-2	TRBD1	TGTGCCATCAGTGAAGGGACAGGGACTTTCTATGGCTACACCTTC	CAISEGTGTFYGYTF
few	TRBV27	TRBJ2-1	.	TGTGCCAGCAGCGCACTAGGGCGGACTCATAATGAGCAGTTCTTC	CASSALGRTHNEQFF
.	TRBV28	TRBJ1-5	.	TGTGCCAGCAGTCACTACGGACTGTATAGCAATCAGCCCCAGCATTTT	CASSHYGLYSNQPQHF
.	TRBV7-9	TRBJ1-5	.	TGTGCCAGCAGCTTAGCCCCCCCTTCGAGCAATCAGCCCCAGCATTTT	CASSLAPPSSNQPQHF
.	TRBV7-2	TRBJ2-5	.	TGTGCCAGCAGCTTAGGGCAGTTACAAGAGACCCAGTACTTC	CASSLGQLQETQYF
.	TRBV25-1	TRBJ2-5	.	TGTGCCAGCAGTGAGTCTGGTGGCAGAGAGACCCAGTACTTC	CASSESGGRETQYF
few	TRBV7-9	TRBJ2-1	.	TGTGCCAGCAGCCCAGGCGCAGGCAGCTACAATGAGCAGTTCTTC	CASSPGAGSYNEQFF
.	TRBV5-1	TRBJ2-3	.	TGCGCCAGCAGCTTGGCGCGGAACACCGGCACAGATACGCAGTATTTT	CASSLARNTGTDTQYF
few	TRBV10-3	TRBJ2-2	TRBD1	TGTGCCATCAGAAAAGGACAGGGAGAGACCGGGGAGCTGTTTTTT	CAIRKGQGETGELFF
.	TRBV2	TRBJ2-1	TRBD2	TGTGCCAGCAGTGACTGGGATGCCGGCGGGAGGCCGCTTAACTCCTACAATGAGCAGTTCTTC	CASSDWDAGGRPLNSYNEQFF
.	TRBV28	TRBJ1-6	TRBD1	TGTGCCAGCAGCGCGGCACAGGGGACCTATAATTCACCCCTCCACTTT	CASSAAQGTYNSPLHF
.	TRBV7-2	TRBJ2-1	TRBD2	TGTGCCAGCAGTTCTCTAGCGGGAGGGAGGAGGGAGCAGTTCTTC	CASSSLAGGRREQFF
.	TRBV18	TRBJ2-5	TRBD2	TGTGCCAGCTCACCGGTCGGGAGGGCCCGGACCCAGTACTTC	CASSPVGRARTQYF
few	TRBV7-3	TRBJ2-7	TRBD1	TGTGCCAGCAGCCCCGGACAGGGGGCTTACGAGCAGTACTTC	CASSPGQGAYEQYF
.	TRBV6-6	TRBJ1-6	TRBD1	TGTGCCAGCAGTTACATGACAGGGGCGAATTCACCCCTCCACTTT	CASSYMTGANSPLHF
.	TRBV21-1	TRBJ2-2	.	TGTGCCCCTGAGACGGACAGGGCGAACACCGGGGAGCTGTTTTTT	CAPETDRANTGELFF
.	TRBV7-2	TRBJ1-2	TRBD1	TGTGCCAGCAGCTCCCGCACGGACAGGGGAGGTAACTATGGCTACACCTTC	CASSSRTDRGGNYGYTF
.	TRBV19	TRBJ2-1	TRBD1	TGTGCCACCGGACAGGTCGGGAATGAGCAGTTCTTC	CATGQVGNEQFF
.	TRBV5-1	TRBJ1-2	.	TGCGCCAGCACCACCGGAGGGGACTATGGCTACACCTTC	CASTTGGDYGYTF
.	TRBV7-2	TRBJ2-5	TRBD2	TGTGCCAGCAGCTTAACGATAGCGGGGGGCGGGGAGACCCAGTACTTC	CASSLTIAGGGETQYF
.	TRBV6-5	TRBJ1-6	TRBD1	TGTGCCAGCAGGGACAGGGGGAATAATTCACCCCTCCACTTT	CASRDRGNNSPLHF
few	TRBV7-2	TRBJ2-1	TRBD1	TGTGCCAGCAGCCTGTTTCAGGGGGCCATTGGCAATGAGCAGTTCTTC	CASSLFQGAIGNEQFF
few	TRBV5-4	TRBJ2-1	TRBD2	TGTGCCAGCAGCTCCCGGACTAGACCCAATGAGCAGTTCTTC	CASSSRTRPNEQFF
.	TRBV30	TRBJ1-2	.	TGTGCCTGGAGTAGGCGGGGGCCCGGCTATGGCTACACCTTC	CAWSRRGPGYGYTF
few	TRBV6-6	TRBJ2-7	.	TGTGCCAGCAGTTACCGGCAGGGCGAGCAGTACTTC	CASSYRQGEQYF
few	TRBV18	TRBJ2-5	TRBD1	TGTGCCAGCTCACCAGGACAGGGGCACCAAGAGACCCAGTACTTC	CASSPGQGHQETQYF
.	TRBV15	TRBJ2-5	.	TGTGCCACCAGCAGAGAGTTTGCGGGTTGGGGAGAGACCCAGTACTTC	CATSREFAGWGETQYF
few	TRBV5-5	TRBJ2-3	TRBD2	TGTGCCAGCAGCCCCCGGACTAGCGGAGATACGCAGTATTTT	CASSPRTSGDTQYF
.	TRBV5-6	TRBJ2-4	TRBD2	TGTGCCAGCAGCGTCCGCCGGACTAGCGGGAGGGCCGCAAACATTCAGTACTTC	CASSVRRTSGRAANIQYF
.	TRBV11-3	TRBJ2-5	.	TGTGCCAGCAGCCGGGACAACCAAGAGACCCAGTACTTC	CASSRDNQETQYF
.	TRBV15	TRBJ1-5	TRBD1	TGTGCCACCAGAAGACAGGGAATGAGCAATCAGCCCCAGCATTTT	CATRRQGMSNQPQHF
few	TRBV19	TRBJ1-5	.	TGTGCCAGTAGCGAAACCCAAGACAGTGCAAAACATTTT	CASSETQDSAKHF
.	TRBV27	TRBJ2-7	TRBD1	TGTGCCAGCGCACCCGCGGGACAGGCCCCCTACGAGCAGTACTTC	CASAPAGQAPYEQYF
.	TRBV5-6	TRBJ2-5	TRBD2	TGTGCCTCTACGCGCGGGAGTTGGGAGACCCAGTACTTC	CASTRGSWETQYF
few	TRBV14	TRBJ2-1	.	TGTGCCAGCAGCCAAGGTCCGAGCTCCTACAATGAGCAGTTCTTC	CASSQGPSSYNEQFF